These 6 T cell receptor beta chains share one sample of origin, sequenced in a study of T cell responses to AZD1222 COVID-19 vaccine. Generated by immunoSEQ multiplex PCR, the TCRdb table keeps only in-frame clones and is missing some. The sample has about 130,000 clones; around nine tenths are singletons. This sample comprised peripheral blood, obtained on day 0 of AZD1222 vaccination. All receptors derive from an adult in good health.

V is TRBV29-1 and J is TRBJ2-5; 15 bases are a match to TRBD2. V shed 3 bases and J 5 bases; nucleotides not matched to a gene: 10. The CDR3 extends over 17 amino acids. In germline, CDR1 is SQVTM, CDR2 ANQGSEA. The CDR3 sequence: CSVESWTSGRAGETQYF. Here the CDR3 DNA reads TGCAGCGTTGAGTCTTGGACTAGCGGGAGGGCGGGGGAGACCCAGTACTTC. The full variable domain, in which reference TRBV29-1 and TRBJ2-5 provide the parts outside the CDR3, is SAVISQKPSRDICQRGTSLTIQCQVDSQVTMMFWYRQQPGQSLTLIATANQGSEATYESGFVIDKFPISRPNLTFSTLTVSNMSPEDSSIYLCSVESWTSGRAGETQYFGPGTRLLVL.

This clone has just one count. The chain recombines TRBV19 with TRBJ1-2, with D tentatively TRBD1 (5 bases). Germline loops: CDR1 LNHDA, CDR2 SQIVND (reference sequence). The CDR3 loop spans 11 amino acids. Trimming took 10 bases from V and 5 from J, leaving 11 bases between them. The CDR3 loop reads CATTDRYGYTF. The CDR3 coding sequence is TGTGCCACAACAGACAGATATGGCTACACCTTC.

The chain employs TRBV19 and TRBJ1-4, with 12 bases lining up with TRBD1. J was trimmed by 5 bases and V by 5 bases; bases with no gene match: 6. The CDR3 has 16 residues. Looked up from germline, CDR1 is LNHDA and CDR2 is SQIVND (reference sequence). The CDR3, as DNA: TGTGCCAGTAGTCCGGGGACAGGGGGCATAAATGAAAAACTGTTTTTT. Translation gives CASSPGTGGINEKLFF.

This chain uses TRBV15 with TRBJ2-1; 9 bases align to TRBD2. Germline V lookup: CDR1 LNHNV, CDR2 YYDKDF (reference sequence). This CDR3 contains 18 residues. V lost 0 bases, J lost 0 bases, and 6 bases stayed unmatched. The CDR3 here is CATSRDPASGNSYNEQFF. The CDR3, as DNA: TGTGCCACCAGCAGAGATCCGGCTAGCGGGAACTCCTACAATGAGCAGTTCTTC.

The CDR3 bases are TGTGCCAGCAGCTTAGAACGGGACACTGAAGCTTTCTTT. Amino acids: CASSLERDTEAFF. The chain couples TRBV11-2 to TRBJ1-1; D is unresolved. CDR3 length: 13 amino acids. Germline assignment: CDR1 SGHAT and CDR2 FQNNGV. Trimming removed 0 bases at V and 3 bases at J, with 5 bases between.

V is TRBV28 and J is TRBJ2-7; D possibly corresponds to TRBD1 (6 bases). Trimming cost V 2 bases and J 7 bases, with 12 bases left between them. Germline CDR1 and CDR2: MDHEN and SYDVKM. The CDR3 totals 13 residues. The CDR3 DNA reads TGTGCCAGCAGTTTACCACAGGGTTGGGAGCAGTACTTC. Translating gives CASSLPQGWEQYF.